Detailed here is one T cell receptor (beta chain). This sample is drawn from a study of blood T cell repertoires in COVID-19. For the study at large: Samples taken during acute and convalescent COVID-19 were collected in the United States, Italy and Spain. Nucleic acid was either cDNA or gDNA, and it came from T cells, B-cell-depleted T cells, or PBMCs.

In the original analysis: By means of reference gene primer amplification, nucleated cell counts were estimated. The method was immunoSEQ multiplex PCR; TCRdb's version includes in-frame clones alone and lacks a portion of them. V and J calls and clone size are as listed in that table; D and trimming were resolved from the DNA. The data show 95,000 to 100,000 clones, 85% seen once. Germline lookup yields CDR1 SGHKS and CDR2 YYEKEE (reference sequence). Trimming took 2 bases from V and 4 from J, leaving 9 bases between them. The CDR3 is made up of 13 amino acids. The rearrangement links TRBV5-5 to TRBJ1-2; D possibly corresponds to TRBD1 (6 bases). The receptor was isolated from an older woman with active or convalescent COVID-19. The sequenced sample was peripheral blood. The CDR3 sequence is CASSLQGPYGYTF. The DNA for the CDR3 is TGTGCCAGCAGCTTACAGGGCCCCTATGGCTACACCTTC.